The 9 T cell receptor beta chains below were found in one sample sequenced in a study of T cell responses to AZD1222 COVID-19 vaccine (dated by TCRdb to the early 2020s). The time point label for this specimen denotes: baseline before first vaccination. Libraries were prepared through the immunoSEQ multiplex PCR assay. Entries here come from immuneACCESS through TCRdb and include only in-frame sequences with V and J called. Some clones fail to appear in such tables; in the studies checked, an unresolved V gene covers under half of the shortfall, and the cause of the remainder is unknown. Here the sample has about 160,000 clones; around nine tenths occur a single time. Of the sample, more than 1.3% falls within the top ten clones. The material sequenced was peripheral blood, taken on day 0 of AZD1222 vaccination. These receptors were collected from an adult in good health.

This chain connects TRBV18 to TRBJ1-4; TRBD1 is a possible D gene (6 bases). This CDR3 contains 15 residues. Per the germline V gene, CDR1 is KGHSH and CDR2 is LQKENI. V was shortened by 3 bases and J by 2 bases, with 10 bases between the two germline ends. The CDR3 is CASSPGHTTNEKLFF. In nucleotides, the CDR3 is TGTGCCAGCTCACCGGGACACACTACTAATGAAAAACTGTTTTTT.

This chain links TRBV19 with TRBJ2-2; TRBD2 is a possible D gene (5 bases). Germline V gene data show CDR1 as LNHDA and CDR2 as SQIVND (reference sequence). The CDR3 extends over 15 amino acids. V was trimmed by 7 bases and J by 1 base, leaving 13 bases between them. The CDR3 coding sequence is TGTGCCAGTACCCGACGCCGGGGGAACACCGGGGAGCTGTTTTTT. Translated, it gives CASTRRRGNTGELFF.

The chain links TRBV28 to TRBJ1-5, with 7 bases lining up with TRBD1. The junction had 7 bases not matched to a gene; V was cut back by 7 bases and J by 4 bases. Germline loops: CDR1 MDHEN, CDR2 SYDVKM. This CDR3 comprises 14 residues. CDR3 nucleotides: TGTGCCAGCAATCCCACAGGGGAGAATCAGCCCCAGCATTTT. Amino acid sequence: CASNPTGENQPQHF.

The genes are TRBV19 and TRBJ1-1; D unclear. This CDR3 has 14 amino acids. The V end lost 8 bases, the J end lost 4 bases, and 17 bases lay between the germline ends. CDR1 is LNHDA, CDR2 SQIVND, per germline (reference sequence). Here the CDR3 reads CASRDGRVGTEAFF. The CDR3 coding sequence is TGTGCCAGTCGTGATGGGAGGGTCGGCACTGAAGCTTTCTTT.

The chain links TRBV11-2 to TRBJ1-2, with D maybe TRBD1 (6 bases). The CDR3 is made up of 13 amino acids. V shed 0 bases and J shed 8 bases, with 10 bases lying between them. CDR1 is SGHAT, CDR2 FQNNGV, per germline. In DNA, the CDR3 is TGTGCCAGCAGCTTAGAGGGGGCGAGAGGCTACACCTTC. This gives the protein CASSLEGARGYTF.

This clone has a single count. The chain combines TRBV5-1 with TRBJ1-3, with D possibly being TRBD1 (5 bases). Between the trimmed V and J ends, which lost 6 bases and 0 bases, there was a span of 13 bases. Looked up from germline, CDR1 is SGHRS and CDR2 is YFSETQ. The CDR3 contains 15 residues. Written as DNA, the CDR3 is TGCGCCAGCATGCGGGACTCTAGCTCTGGAAACACCATATATTTT. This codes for CASMRDSSSGNTIYF.

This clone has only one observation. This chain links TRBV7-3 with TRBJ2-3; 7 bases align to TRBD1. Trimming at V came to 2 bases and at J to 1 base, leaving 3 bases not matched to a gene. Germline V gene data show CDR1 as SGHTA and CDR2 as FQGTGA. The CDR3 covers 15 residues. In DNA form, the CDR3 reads TGTGCCAGCAGCTTACACAGGGGCGGCACAGATACGCAGTATTTT. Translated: CASSLHRGGTDTQYF.

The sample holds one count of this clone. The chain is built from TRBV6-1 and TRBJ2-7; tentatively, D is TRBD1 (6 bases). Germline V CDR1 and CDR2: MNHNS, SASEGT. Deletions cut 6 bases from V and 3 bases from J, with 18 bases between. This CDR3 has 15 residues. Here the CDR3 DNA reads TGTGCCAGCAGGCTACTACAGGGTAGGGACTACGAGCAGTACTTC. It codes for CASRLLQGRDYEQYF.

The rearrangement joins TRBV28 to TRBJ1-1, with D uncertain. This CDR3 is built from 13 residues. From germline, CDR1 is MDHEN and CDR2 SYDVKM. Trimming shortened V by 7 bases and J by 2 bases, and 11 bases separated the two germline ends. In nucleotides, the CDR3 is TGTGCCAGCATCATAAGTCATAACACTGAAGCTTTCTTT. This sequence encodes CASIISHNTEAFF.